This TCR beta chain appears in the sequencing data of a study of T cell repertoires in cytomegalovirus infection (dated by TCRdb to 2018 to 2020). Looking at the study overall: Alongside well-studied HLA-B-restricted epitopes, the peptide stimulations were aimed at recently identified HLA-C-restricted CMV epitopes, whose presentation resists viral immunomodulation. Donor HLA type was relevant to the analysis, as public TCR beta signatures indicated carriage of CMV infection together with the matching HLA type. Paper-wide results and their limitations: In the ex vivo response, HLA-C-restricted CMV-specific TCR beta clonotypes were dominant, and in two of eight donors the single most frequent clonotype came from this HLA-C-restricted group. In both this cohort and an independent roughly 330-donor cohort, the cumulative frequency of public TCR beta family members distinguished carriers of CMV infection plus the relevant HLA type.

Per the publication, the treatment or condition label means: in vitro stimulation with specific CMV peptide epitopes to enrich CMV-specific T cells. Looking up the germline V gene (reference sequence) yields CDR1 LNHDA and CDR2 SQIVND. 16 amino acids form the CDR3, both terminal residues included. Solely the CDR3 DNA is kept, with 48 bases framed from the first base. Ends trimmed: V by 6 bases, J by 6 bases; bases unmatched to a gene: 10. Instrument used: Illumina HiSeq 1500. The public reads were quality trimmed at Q25 with fastp and then assembled into clones with MiXCR by TCRdb, keeping productive beta chains. Each record represents a unique CDR3 protein, reported with the most common genes and DNA among its rows. Here the sample has some 480,000 distinct CDR3 sequences; roughly a third occur a single time. Around a sixth of the sample comes from the top ten. Comments on this clonotype: Its binding antigen is unknown. The conserved closing phenylalanine or tryptophan is absent in this CDR3, likely reflecting a read error.

The sequence was obtained from a human donor in good health (CMV status not recorded). Some clones in this sample may be carry-over from other donors' samples. The sample consisted of cultured PBMCs, taken from culture after CMV antigen stimulation. The V and J segments used are TRBV19 and TRBJ2-1, and TRBD1 aligns with 11 junction nucleotides. The sequence in DNA is TGTGCCAGTAGATATCTGGACAGGGGGCGAAGCAATGAGCAGTTCTCC. Its product reads: CASRYLDRGRSNEQFS.